One and the same sample provided the 3 T cell receptor beta chains below, sequenced in a study of T-cell reconstitution after alpha-beta-depleted transplantation in children (dated by TCRdb to the mid-2010s). Library preparation employed PCR. The instrument given in TCRdb is Illumina HiSeq 2500. TCR library preparation used molecular barcoding, with unique molecular identifiers applied to normalize quantification of the TCRbeta repertoire. TCRdb passed the public sequencing reads through fastp at Q25 and MiXCR, retaining productive beta sequences. Every entry covers one CDR3 protein and lists the most common genes and DNA from its rows. The sample table holds hundreds of thousands of distinct CDR3 sequences, of which 8.4% were seen once. In total, the top ten clones hold less than 40% of the sample. The treatment or condition label for this specimen denotes: allogeneic hematopoietic cell transplantation with graft depleted of TCRalphabeta T cells and CD19 B cells.

The sample consisted of PBMCs, mostly from graft donor cells, taken 360 days after TCRalphabeta/CD19-depleted stem cell transplant. Every receptor here comes from a male patient under 10 years old who had a stem cell transplant for acute myeloid leukemia, so the T cells may come from the graft donor.

The chain recombines TRBV15 with TRBJ2-5, with no clear D. Trimming removed 1 base at V and 1 base at J, with 10 bases between. Looked up from germline, CDR1 is LNHNV and CDR2 is YYDKDF (reference sequence). The CDR3 contains 15 residues. The chain's CDR3 is CATSRGQPFQETQYF. CDR3 nucleotides: TGTGCCACCAGCAGAGGCCAGCCGTTCCAAGAGACCCAGTACTTC.

This clonotype occurred many times. The CDR3 sequence: CSVMGRLNTEAFF. CDR3 sequence (DNA): TGCAGCGTCATGGGACGGTTGAACACTGAAGCTTTCTTT. This chain links TRBV29-1 with TRBJ1-1; weak D call: TRBD1 (5 bases). Trimming took off 6 bases at V and 0 bases at J, with 11 bases between the two ends. The germline gives CDR1 SQVTM, CDR2 ANQGSEA. This CDR3 region has 13 residues.

This clonotype was found many times. The V call is TRBV20-1, the J call TRBJ2-5; 12 bases match TRBD2. CDR1 and CDR2 from the germline V gene are DFQATT and SNEGSKA (reference sequence). This CDR3 comprises 15 residues. The J segment lost 3 bases and the V segment lost 4 bases, leaving 6 bases of the junction unmatched. DNA of the CDR3: TGCAGTGCTATTCCTGGACTAGCGGGAAAAGAGACCCAGTACTTC. Amino acids: CSAIPGLAGKETQYF.